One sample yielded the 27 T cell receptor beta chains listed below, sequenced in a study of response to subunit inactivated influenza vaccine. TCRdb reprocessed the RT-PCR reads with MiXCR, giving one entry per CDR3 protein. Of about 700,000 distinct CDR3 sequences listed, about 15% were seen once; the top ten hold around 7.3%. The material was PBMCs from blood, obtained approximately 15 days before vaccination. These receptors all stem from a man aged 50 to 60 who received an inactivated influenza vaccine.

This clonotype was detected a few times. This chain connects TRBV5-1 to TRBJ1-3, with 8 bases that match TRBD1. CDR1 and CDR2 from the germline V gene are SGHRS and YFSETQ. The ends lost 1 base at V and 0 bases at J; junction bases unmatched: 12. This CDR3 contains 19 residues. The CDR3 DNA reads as TGCGCCAGCAGCTTGTGGGGACAGGCTTACCCCAACTCTGGAAACACCATATATTTT. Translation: CASSLWGQAYPNSGNTIYF.

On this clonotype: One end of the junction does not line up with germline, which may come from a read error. This CDR3 is CATRPSGGANEQSF. The CDR3 DNA reads TGTGCCACCAGGCCTAGCGGGGGGGCGAATGAGCAGTCCTTC. The chain couples TRBV15 to TRBJ2-1, with 12 positions matching TRBD2. The germline V gene has CDR1 LNHNV and CDR2 YYDKDF (reference sequence). CDR3 length equals 14 residues.

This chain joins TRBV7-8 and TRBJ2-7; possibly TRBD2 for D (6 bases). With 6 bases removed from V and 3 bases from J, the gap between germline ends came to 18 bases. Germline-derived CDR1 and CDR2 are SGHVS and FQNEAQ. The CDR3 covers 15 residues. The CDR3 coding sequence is TGTGCCAGCAGAGGGCTGGGGGGAGAGGTCTACGAGCAGTACTTC. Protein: CASRGLGGEVYEQYF.

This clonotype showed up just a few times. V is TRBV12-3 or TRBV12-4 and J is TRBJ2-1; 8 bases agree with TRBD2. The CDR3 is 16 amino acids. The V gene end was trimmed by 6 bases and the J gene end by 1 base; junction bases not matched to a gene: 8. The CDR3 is CASRPGLVGSYNEQFF. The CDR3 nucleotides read TGTGCCAGCAGGCCGGGACTAGTCGGATCCTACAATGAGCAGTTCTTC.

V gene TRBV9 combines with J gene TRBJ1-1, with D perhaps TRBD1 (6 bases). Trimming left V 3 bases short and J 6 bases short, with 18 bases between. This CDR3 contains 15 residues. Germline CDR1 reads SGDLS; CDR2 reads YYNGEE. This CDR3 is CASSATGTISAEAFF. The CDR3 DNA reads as TGTGCCAGCAGCGCAACAGGGACCATATCAGCTGAAGCTTTCTTT.

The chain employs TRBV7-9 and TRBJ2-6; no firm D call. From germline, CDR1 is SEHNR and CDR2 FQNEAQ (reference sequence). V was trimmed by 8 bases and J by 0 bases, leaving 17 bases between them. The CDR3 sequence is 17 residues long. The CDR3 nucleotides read TGTGCCAGCGTCACTATCGCGGCCGTCTCTGGGGCCAACGTCCTGACTTTC. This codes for CASVTIAAVSGANVLTF.

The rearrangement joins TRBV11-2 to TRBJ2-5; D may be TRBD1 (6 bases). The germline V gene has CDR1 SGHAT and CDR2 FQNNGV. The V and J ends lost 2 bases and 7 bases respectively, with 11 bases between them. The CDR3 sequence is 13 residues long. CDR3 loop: CASSLQGQGTQYF. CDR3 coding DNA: TGTGCCAGCAGCTTACAGGGGCAGGGGACCCAGTACTTC.

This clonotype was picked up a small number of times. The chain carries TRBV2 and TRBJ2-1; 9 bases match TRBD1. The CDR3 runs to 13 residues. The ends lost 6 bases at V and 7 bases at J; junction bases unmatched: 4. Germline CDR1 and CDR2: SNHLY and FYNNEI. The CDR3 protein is CASRTGGRNEQFF. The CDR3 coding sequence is TGTGCCAGCAGAACAGGGGGCAGGAATGAGCAGTTCTTC. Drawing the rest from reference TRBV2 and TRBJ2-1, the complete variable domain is EPEVTQTPSHQVTQMGQEVILRCVPISNHLYFYWYRQILGQKVEFLVSFYNNEISEKSEIFDDQFSVERPDGSNFTLKIRSTKLEDSAMYFCASRTGGRNEQFFGPGTRLTVL.

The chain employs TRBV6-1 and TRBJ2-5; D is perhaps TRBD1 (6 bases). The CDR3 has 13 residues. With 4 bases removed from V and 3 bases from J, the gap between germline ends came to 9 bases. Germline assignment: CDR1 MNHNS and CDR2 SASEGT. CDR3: CASSARTEETQYF. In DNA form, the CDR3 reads TGTGCCAGCAGTGCTAGGACAGAAGAGACCCAGTACTTC.

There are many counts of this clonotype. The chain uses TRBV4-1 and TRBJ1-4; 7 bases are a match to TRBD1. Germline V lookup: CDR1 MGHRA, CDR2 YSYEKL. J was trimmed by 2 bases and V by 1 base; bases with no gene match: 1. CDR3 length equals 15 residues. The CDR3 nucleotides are TGCGCCAGCAGCCAAGCAGGGGGGACTAATGAAAAACTGTTTTTT. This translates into CASSQAGGTNEKLFF.

The CDR3 DNA reads TGTGCCAGCCCGTCAAGTATGACTCAAGAGACCCAGTACTTC. Its protein is CASPSSMTQETQYF. The chain has TRBV27 and TRBJ2-5; D uncertain. Per germline, CDR1 MNHEY and CDR2 SMNVEV (reference sequence). This CDR3 is 14 amino acids long. V was shortened by 8 bases and J by 2 bases, with 15 bases between the two germline ends.

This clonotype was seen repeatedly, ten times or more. The CDR3 DNA sequence: TGTGCCATCACCCCGGGACAGAACACTGAAGCTTTCTTT. Translating it yields CAITPGQNTEAFF. The chain has TRBV10-3 and TRBJ1-1; weak D call: TRBD1 (6 bases). The CDR3 consists of 13 residues. V was cut by 7 bases and J by 1 base, with 10 bases left in between. Looked up from germline, CDR1 is ENHRY and CDR2 is SYGVKD.

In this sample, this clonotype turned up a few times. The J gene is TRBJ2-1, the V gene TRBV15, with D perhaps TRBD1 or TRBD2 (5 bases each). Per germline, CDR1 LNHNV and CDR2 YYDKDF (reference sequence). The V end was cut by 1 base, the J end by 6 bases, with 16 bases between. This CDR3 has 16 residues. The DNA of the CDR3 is TGTGCCACCAGCAGAGGGGGGACGACTTATCTCAATGAGCAGTTCTTC. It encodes CATSRGGTTYLNEQFF.

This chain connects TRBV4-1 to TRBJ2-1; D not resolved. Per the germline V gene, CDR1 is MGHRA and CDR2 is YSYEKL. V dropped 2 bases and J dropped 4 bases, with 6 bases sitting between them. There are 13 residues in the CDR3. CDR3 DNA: TGCGCCAGCAGCCAACTGTTATACAATGAGCAGTTCTTC. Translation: CASSQLLYNEQFF.

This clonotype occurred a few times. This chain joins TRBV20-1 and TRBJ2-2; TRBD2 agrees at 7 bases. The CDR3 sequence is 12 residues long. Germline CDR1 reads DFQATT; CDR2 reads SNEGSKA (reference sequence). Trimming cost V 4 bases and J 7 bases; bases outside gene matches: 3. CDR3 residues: CSATSGGGELFF. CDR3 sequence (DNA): TGCAGTGCTACCTCGGGGGGCGGGGAGCTGTTTTTT.

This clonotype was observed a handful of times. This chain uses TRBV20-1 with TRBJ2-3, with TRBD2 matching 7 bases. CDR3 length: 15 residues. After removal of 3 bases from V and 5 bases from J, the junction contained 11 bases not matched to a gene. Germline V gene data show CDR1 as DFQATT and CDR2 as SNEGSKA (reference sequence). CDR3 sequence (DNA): TGCAGTGCTAGGGTCATGGGAGGGGCGCAAGATACGCAGTATTTT. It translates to CSARVMGGAQDTQYF.

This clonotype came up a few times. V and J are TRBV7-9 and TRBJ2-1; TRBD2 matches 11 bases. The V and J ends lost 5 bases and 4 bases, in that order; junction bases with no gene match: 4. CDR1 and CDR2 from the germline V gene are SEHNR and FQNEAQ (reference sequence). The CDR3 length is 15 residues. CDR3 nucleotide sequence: TGTGCCAGCAGCCGACTAGCGGGACCATACAATGAGCAGTTCTTC. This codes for CASSRLAGPYNEQFF.

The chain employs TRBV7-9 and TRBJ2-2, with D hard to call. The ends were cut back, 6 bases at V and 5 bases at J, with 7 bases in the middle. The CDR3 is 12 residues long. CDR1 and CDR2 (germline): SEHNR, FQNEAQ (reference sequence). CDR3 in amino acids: CASSGDTGELFF. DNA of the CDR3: TGTGCCAGCAGTGGGGATACCGGGGAGCTGTTTTTT.

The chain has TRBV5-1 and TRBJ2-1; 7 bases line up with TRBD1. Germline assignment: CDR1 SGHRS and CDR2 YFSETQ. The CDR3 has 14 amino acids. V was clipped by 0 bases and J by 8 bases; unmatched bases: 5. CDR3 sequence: CASSLETGIYEQFF. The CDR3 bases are TGCGCCAGCAGCTTGGAGACAGGGATCTATGAGCAGTTCTTC.

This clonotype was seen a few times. In nucleotides, the CDR3 is TGTGCCAGCAGCTTCTCTAGCGGGAGGCTCTACGAGCAGTACTTC. Amino acid sequence: CASSFSSGRLYEQYF. This chain links TRBV13 with TRBJ2-7; TRBD2 agrees at 11 bases. In germline, CDR1 is PRHDT, CDR2 FYEKMQ (reference sequence). The CDR3 covers 15 residues. V was pared by 3 bases and J by 3 bases, with 4 bases of the junction left unmatched.

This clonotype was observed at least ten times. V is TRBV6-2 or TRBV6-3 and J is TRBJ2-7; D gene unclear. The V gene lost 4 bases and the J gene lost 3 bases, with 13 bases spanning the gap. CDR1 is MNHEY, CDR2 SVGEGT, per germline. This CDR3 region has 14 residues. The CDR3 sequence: CASSSRGRSYEQYF. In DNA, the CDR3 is TGTGCCAGCAGTTCTCGAGGACGGAGCTACGAGCAGTACTTC.

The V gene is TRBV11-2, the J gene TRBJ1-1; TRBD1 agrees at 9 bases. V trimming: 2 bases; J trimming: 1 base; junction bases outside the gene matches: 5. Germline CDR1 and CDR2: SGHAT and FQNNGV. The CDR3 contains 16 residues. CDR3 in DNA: TGTGCCAGCAGCTTATTACTACAGGGGGCGAACACTGAAGCTTTCTTT. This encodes CASSLLLQGANTEAFF. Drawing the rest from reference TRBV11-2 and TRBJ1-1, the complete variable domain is EAGVAQSPRYKIIEKRQSVAFWCNPISGHATLYWYQQILGQGPKLLIQFQNNGVVDDSQLPKDRFSAERLKGVDSTLKIQPAKLEDSAVYLCASSLLLQGANTEAFFGQGTRLTVV.

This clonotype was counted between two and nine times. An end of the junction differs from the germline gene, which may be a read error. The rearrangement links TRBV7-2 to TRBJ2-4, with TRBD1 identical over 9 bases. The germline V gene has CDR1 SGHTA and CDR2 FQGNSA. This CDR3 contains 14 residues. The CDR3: CASSPGTGKSIQYF. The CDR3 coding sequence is TGTGCCAGCAGCCCAGGGACAGGGAAAAGCATTCAGTACTTC.

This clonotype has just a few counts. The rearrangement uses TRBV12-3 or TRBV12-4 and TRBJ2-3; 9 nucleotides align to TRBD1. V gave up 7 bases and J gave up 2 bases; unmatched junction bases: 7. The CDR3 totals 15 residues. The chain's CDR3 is CASTPGQGITDTQYF. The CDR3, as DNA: TGTGCCAGCACCCCGGGACAGGGTATCACAGATACGCAGTATTTT.

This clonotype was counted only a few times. The CDR3 region is CASSPGQGGLYGYTF. The CDR3 bases are TGTGCCAGCAGTCCAGGACAGGGGGGACTGTATGGCTACACCTTC. The V gene is TRBV28, the J gene TRBJ1-2; 10 bases line up with TRBD1. Trimming took 5 bases from V and 5 from J; bases not matched to a gene: 8. The CDR3 is 15 amino acids. Germline V lookup: CDR1 MDHEN, CDR2 SYDVKM.

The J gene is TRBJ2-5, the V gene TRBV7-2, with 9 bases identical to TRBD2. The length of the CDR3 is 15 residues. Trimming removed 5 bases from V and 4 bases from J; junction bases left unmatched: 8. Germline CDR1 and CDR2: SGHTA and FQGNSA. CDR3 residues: CASSLNSGRGETQYF. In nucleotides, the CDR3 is TGTGCCAGCAGCCTCAATAGCGGGAGAGGAGAGACCCAGTACTTC.

The CDR3 protein is CASIAGTENYEQYF. In nucleotides, the CDR3 is TGTGCCAGCATCGCCGGGACAGAAAACTACGAGCAGTACTTC. The genes are TRBV25-1 and TRBJ2-7; TRBD1 agrees at 7 bases. This CDR3 spans 14 amino acids. Germline-derived CDR1 and CDR2 are MGHDK and SYGVNS. The V and J ends lost 7 bases and 3 bases, in that order; junction bases with no gene match: 9.